The T cell receptor beta chain under discussion was sequenced for a study of graft-versus-host responses after intestinal transplantation. Study-level information: Transplantation in recipients was multivisceral, liver-intestinal, or isolated intestinal. Every transplant recipient was induced with anti-thymocyte globulin, then maintained on tacrolimus and steroids for about 3 years. General study results and limits: Allografts of patients with graft-donor T cell macrochimerism showed high graft-versus-host to host-versus-graft clone ratios.

Produced via immunoSEQ multiplex PCR; TCRdb's table is partial and in-frame only. This sample has 100,000 to 110,000 clones, with about 90% found just once. V dropped 5 bases and J dropped 0 bases, with 13 bases sitting between them. The CDR3 contains 15 residues. Germline V lookup: CDR1 SEHNR, CDR2 FQNEAQ (reference sequence). As for this clone: Its antigen is unknown.

This clonotype was sampled from a human donor who was the organ donor for an intestinal transplant. The rearrangement uses TRBV7-9 and TRBJ1-1, with a weak D call TRBD1 (5 bases). This sample comprised unstimulated CD4+ T cells sorted from spleen or lymph node cells, obtained before transplant. The CDR3 DNA follows: TGTGCCAGCAGCCCCGTCCGGGACTTGAACACTGAAGCTTTCTTT. Protein product: CASSPVRDLNTEAFF.